Included here is one TCR beta chain sequence, with context. What it recognizes is unknown. This table comes from immunoSEQ multiplex PCR, and its TCRdb copy is limited to in-frame clones, with some not included. The table lists about 140,000 clones, around 90% of them singletons, with roughly 3% in the top ten. The data were obtained in a study of T cell responses to AZD1222 COVID-19 vaccine. Findings and limits, study-wide: White British donors predominated, females outnumbered males, and clonal diversity was possibly underestimated.

CDR3 size: 12 residues. Per germline, CDR1 GTSNPN and CDR2 SVGIG (reference sequence). The V end was cut by 1 base, the J end by 8 bases, with 11 bases between. The clonotype originates from an adult in good health. The V call is TRBV30, the J call TRBJ1-1; D perhaps matches TRBD1 (5 bases). Sequenced here: peripheral blood, sampled on day 0 of AZD1222 vaccination. The DNA of the CDR3 is TGTGCCTGGAGTGGAGCTGGGGGGGAAGCTTTCTTT. Its translation: CAWSGAGGEAFF. The full variable domain, its missing parts supplied by reference TRBV30 and TRBJ1-1, is SQTIHQWPATLVQPVGSPLSLECTVEGTSNPNLYWYRQAAGRGLQLLFYSVGIGQISSEVPQNLSASRPQDRQFILSSKKLLLSDSGFYLCAWSGAGGEAFFGQGTRLTVV.